This TCR beta chain comes out of a study of blood T cell repertoires in COVID-19. Study-wide background: Acute-phase and convalescent COVID-19 samples originated in the United States, Italy and Spain. T cells, B-cell-depleted T cells, or PBMCs supplied cDNA or gDNA.

CDR3 length equals 14 residues. J lost 7 bases, V lost 5 bases, and 10 bases had no gene match. CDR1 and CDR2 (germline): SEHNR, FQNEAQ (reference sequence). Study processing details: It was from reference gene primer amplification that nucleated cell counts were estimated. Assay used: immunoSEQ multiplex PCR; TCRdb lists only in-frame clones, some missing. That table supplies the V and J calls and clone size; D and trimming were determined from the DNA. Counted here are around 140,000 clones, about four fifths occurring once; the ten biggest clones make up roughly 8.2%. This chain connects TRBV7-9 to TRBJ1-1, with 7 nucleotides matching TRBD1. The source is a human donor in a cohort sampled during active COVID-19. Material: peripheral blood. The CDR3 DNA reads as TGTGCCAGCAGCCCCAGACAGGGACAAGGTGAAGCTTTCTTT. Protein sequence: CASSPRQGQGEAFF.